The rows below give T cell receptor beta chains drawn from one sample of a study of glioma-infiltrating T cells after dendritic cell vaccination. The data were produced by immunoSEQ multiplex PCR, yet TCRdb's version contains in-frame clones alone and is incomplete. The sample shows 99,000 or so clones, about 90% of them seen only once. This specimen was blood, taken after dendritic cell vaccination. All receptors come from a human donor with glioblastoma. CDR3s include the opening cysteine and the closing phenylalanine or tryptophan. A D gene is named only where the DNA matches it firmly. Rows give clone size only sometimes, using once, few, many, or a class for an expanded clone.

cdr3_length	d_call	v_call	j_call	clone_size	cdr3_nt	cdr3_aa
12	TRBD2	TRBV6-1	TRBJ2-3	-	TGTGCCAGCAGGGCTAGCGGGAGTACGCAGTATTTT	CASRASGSTQYF
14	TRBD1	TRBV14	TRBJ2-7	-	TGTGCCAGCAGCCCGACAGGGCTAAGGTACGAGCAGTACTTC	CASSPTGLRYEQYF
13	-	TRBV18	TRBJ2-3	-	TGTGCCAGCTCACCACCAGGGGCAGATACGCAGTATTTT	CASSPPGADTQYF
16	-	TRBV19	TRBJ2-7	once	TGTGCCAGTACCCCCAGGGGGGCAGGGGGGACCTACGAGCAGTACTTC	CASTPRGAGGTYEQYF
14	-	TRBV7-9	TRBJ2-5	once	TGTGCCAGCAGCCTCCTGGCGGGCCAAGAGACCCAGTACTTC	CASSLLAGQETQYF
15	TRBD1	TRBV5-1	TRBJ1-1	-	TGCGCCAGCAGCTTACAGGGGGTAATGAACACTGAAGCTTTCTTT	CASSLQGVMNTEAFF
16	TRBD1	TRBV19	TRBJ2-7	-	TGTGCCAGTAGTCCACTGGCGGGACAGGGCCCCTATGAGCAGTACTTC	CASSPLAGQGPYEQYF
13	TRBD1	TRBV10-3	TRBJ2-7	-	TGTGCCACCTTGGACAGGAGCCCCTACGAGCAGTACTTC	CATLDRSPYEQYF
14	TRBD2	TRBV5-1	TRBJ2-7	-	TGCGCCAGCAGCGTGACTAGCGGGAGTGACGAGCAGTACTTC	CASSVTSGSDEQYF
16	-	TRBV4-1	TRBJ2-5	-	TGCGCCAGCAGCCAAGAGGCCCACCTCCGGGGAGAGACCCAGTACTTC	CASSQEAHLRGETQYF
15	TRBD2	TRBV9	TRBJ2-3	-	TGTGCCAGCAGTCCTAGCGGGGGGGCCACAGATACGCAGTATTTT	CASSPSGGATDTQYF
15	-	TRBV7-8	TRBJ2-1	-	TGTGCCAGCAGCATGGTCAGGGGGGCATACAATGAGCAGTTCTTC	CASSMVRGAYNEQFF
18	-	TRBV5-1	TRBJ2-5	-	TGCGCCAGCAGCCCCCGGGCACAGCGGGGACAAACTCAAGAGACCCAGTACTTC	CASSPRAQRGQTQETQYF
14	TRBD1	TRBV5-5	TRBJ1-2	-	TGTGCCAGCAGCTCCGTGACAGGGGGCATTGGCTACACCTTC	CASSSVTGGIGYTF
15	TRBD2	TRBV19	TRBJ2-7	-	TGTGCCACCCAAAGGTCGCGGGGGACCCCCTACGAGCAGTACTTC	CATQRSRGTPYEQYF
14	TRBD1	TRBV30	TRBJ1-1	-	TGTGCCTGGAGTGTAGGACAGGGCTTCACTGAAGCTTTCTTT	CAWSVGQGFTEAFF
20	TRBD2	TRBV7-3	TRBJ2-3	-	TGTGCCAGCAGCTTATCCCGGGGACTAGCGGGGACCACTAGCACAGATACGCAGTATTTT	CASSLSRGLAGTTSTDTQYF
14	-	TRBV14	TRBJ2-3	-	TGTGCCAGCAGCCAAGGAGGAAGGTGGGATACGCAGTATTTT	CASSQGGRWDTQYF
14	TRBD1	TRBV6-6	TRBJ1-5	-	TGTGCCAGCAGTTATACAGGGGGGCGTCAGCCCCAGCATTTT	CASSYTGGRQPQHF
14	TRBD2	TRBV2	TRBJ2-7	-	TGTGCCAGCAATCTAGCGGGGGCGTCCTACGAGCAGTACTTC	CASNLAGASYEQYF
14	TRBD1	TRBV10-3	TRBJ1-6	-	TGTGCCATCAGCGGGACAGGGCGTAATTCACCCCTCCACTTT	CAISGTGRNSPLHF
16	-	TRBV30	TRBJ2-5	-	TGTGCCTGGAGTCTCCTGACTAGGGGTTACCAAGAGACCCAGTACTTC	CAWSLLTRGYQETQYF
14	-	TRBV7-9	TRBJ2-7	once	TGTGCCAGCAGCTTACCAGGTGCTACCTACGAGCAGTACTTC	CASSLPGATYEQYF
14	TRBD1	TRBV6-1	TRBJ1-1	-	TGTGCCAGCAGACCAGACAGGGAGAAAACTGAAGCTTTCTTT	CASRPDREKTEAFF
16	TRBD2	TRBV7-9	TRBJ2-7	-	TGTGCCAGCAGCCCTCAGAGCGGGGGTAATTCCTACGAGCAGTACTTC	CASSPQSGGNSYEQYF
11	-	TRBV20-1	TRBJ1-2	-	TGCAGTGCTAGAGATAGTTCCGACTACACCTTC	CSARDSSDYTF
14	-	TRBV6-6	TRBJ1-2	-	TGTGCCAGCAGTTACGGTGGAGGGTCCTATGGCTACACCTTC	CASSYGGGSYGYTF
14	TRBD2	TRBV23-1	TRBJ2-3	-	TGCGCCAGCAGTCAATCGACTAGCGGGGCAACGCAGTATTTT	CASSQSTSGATQYF
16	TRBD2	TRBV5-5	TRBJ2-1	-	TGTGCCAGCAGCTTGCTAGCGGGGGGGCGATACAATGAGCAGTTCTTC	CASSLLAGGRYNEQFF
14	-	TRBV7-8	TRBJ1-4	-	TGTGCCAGCAGCCAGGACATAACTAATGAAAAACTGTTTTTT	CASSQDITNEKLFF
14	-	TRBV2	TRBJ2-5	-	TGTGCCAGCAATGGGGGCCTGACCCAAGAGACCCAGTACTTC	CASNGGLTQETQYF
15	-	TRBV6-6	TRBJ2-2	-	TGTGCCAGCAGCCCTGATCAAAGCATCACCGGGGAGCTGTTTTTT	CASSPDQSITGELFF
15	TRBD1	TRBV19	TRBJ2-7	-	TGTGCCAGTAGTATAAGGGGACAGGGAACCTACGAGCAGTACTTC	CASSIRGQGTYEQYF
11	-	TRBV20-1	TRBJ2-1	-	TGCAGTGCTAGGAGGGATATTGAGCAGTTCTTC	CSARRDIEQFF
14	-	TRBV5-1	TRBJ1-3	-	TGCGCCAGCAGCTTGCAGGGGACAGGAAACACCATATATTTT	CASSLQGTGNTIYF
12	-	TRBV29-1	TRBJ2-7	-	TGCAGCGTTGATGGAGAGGGCTACGAGCAGTACTTC	CSVDGEGYEQYF
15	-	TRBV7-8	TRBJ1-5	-	TGTGCCAGCAGCCCAGGATGGGCCGTGGCGCAGCCCCAGCATTTT	CASSPGWAVAQPQHF
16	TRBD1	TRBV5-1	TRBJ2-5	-	TGCGCCAGCAGCTTGGAGGGGGCGACCCCTCAAGAGACCCAGTACTTC	CASSLEGATPQETQYF
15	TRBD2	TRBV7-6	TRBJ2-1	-	TGTGCCAGCAGCCTGACTAGCGGGGGGGTGAATGAGCAGTTCTTC	CASSLTSGGVNEQFF
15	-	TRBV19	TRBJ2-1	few	TGTGCCAGTAGTATCCCCAGGGGTGTCTACAATGAGCAGTTCTTC	CASSIPRGVYNEQFF
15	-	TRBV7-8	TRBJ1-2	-	TGTGCCAGCAGTCTAGCAGTATCGGGGGTTGATGGCTACACCTTC	CASSLAVSGVDGYTF
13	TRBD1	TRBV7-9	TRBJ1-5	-	TGTGCCAGCAGTCTCACAGGGGATCAGCCCCAGCATTTT	CASSLTGDQPQHF
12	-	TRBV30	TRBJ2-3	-	TGTGCCTGGAGAGTCGGGGCAGATACGCAGTATTTT	CAWRVGADTQYF
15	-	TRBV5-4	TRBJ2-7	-	TGTGCCAGCAGCTCCTTGGACAGAGCCACCTACGAGCAGTACTTC	CASSSLDRATYEQYF
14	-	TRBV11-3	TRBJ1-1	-	TGTGCCAGCAGCTTTGGAGGAATGAACACTGAAGCTTTCTTT	CASSFGGMNTEAFF
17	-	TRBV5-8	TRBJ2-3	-	TGTGCCAGCAGCCTTGGTGCGGGGGCGCGTCGCACAGATACGCAGTATTTT	CASSLGAGARRTDTQYF
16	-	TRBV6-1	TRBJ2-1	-	TGTGCCAGCAGTGAAGCTCGGGGGGCATCCTACAATGAGCAGTTCTTC	CASSEARGASYNEQFF
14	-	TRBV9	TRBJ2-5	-	TGTGCCAGCAGCGAAGCCCGGGGCCAAGAGACCCAGTACTTC	CASSEARGQETQYF
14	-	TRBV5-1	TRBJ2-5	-	TGCGCCAGCAGCTTGGCTAACAGTAAAGAGACCCAGTACTTC	CASSLANSKETQYF
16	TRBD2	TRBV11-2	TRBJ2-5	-	TGTGCCAGCAGCCGAAGTACGGGACTAGCGGAAGGGTCCCAGTACTTC	CASSRSTGLAEGSQYF
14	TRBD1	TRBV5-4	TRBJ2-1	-	TGTGCCAGCAGCCCTGGGACAGGGAATAATGAGCAGTTCTTC	CASSPGTGNNEQFF
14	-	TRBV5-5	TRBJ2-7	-	TGTGCCAGCAGCTTGGCCACAGGGACCTACGAGCAGTACTTC	CASSLATGTYEQYF
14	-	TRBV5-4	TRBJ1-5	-	TGTGCCAGCAGCTTGGCAGGGGTGGGTCAGCCCCAGCATTTT	CASSLAGVGQPQHF